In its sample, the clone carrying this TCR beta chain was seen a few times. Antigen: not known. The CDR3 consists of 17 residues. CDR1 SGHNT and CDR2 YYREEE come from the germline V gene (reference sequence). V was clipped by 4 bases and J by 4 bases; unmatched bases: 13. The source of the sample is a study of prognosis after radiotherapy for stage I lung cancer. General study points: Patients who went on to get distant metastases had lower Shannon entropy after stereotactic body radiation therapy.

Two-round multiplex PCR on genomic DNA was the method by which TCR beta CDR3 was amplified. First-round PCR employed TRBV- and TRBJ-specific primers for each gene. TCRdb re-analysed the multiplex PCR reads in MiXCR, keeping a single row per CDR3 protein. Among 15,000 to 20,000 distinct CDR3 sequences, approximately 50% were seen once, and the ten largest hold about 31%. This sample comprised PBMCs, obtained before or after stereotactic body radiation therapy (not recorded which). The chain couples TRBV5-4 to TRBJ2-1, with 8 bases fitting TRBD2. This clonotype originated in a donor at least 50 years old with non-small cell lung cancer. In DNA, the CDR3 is TGTGCCAGCAGCGCCGGGGGGGGGGGGACACCTTACAATGAGCAGTTCTTC. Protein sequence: CASSAGGGGTPYNEQFF.